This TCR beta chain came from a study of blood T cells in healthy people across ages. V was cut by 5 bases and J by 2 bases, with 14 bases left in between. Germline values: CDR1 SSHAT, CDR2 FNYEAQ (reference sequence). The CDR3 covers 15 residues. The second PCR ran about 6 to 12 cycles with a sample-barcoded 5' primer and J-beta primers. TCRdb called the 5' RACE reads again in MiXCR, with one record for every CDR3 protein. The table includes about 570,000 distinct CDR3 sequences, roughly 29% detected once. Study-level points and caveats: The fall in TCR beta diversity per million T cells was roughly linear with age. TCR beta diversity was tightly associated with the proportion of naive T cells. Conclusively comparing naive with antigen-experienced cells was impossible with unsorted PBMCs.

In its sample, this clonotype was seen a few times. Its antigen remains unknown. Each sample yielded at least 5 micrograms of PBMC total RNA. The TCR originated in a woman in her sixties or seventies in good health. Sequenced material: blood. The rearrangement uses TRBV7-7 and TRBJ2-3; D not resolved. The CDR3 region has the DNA TGTGCCAGCAGCCCCGGCCGGAACCCCACAGATACGCAGTATTTT. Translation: CASSPGRNPTDTQYF.